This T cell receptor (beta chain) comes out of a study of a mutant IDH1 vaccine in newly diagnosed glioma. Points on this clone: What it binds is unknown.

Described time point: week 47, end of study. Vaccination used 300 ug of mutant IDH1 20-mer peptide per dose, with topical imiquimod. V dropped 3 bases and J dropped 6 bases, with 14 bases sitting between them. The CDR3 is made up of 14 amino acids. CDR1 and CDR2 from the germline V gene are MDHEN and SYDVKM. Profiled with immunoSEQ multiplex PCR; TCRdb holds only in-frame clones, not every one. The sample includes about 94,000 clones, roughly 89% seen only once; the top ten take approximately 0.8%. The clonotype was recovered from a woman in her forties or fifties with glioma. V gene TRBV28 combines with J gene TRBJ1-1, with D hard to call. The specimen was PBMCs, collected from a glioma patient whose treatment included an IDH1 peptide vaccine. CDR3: CASSFPYEGAEAFF. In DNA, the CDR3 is TGTGCCAGCAGTTTCCCCTACGAGGGCGCTGAAGCTTTCTTT.